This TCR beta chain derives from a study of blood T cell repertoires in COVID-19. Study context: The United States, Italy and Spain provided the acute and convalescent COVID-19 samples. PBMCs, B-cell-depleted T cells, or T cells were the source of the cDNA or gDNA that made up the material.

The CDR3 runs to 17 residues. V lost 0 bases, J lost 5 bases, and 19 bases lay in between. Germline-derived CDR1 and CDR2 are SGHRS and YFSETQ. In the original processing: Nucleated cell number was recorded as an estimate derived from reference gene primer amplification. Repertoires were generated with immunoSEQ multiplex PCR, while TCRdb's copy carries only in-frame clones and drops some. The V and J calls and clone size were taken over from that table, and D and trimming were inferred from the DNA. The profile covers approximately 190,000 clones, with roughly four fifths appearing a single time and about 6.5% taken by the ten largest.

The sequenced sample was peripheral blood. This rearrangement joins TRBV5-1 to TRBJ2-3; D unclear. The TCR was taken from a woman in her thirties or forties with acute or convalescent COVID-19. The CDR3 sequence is CASSLAVAPSLGDTQYF. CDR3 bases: TGCGCCAGCAGCTTGGCAGTAGCCCCCAGCTTGGGAGATACGCAGTATTTT.